The clone carrying this TCR beta chain was seen many times. What it binds is unknown. The source of the sample is a study of T cells in Graves' hyperthyroidism and ophthalmopathy. Researchers took RNA transcripts and amplified the TCR beta CDR3 regions from them. An initial round of RT-PCR targeting the TCR CDR3 relied on the HTBI primer set. TCRdb used MiXCR to reprocess the multiplex PCR reads, holding one entry per CDR3 protein. Among approximately 95,000 distinct CDR3 sequences listed, about 40% were seen once. V lost 0 bases and J 6 bases, leaving 6 bases between the germline ends. CDR1 and CDR2 from the germline V gene are LGHNA and YNFKEQ. This CDR3 has 12 amino acids. Regarding the study as a whole: Expanded thyroid clonotypes (above 0.001) were mostly also found in blood. Ophthalmopathy, which appeared later, was predicted by the model a median 6.5 months before onset.

Sequenced sample: peripheral blood or thyroid tissue (not recorded which). The chain joins TRBV4-2 to TRBJ2-7; D uncertain. The receptor's source is a woman in her twenties or thirties with Graves' hyperthyroidism. CDR3 protein: CASSQDRFEQYF. CDR3 nucleotides: TGTGCCAGCAGCCAAGATCGGTTCGAGCAGTACTTC.